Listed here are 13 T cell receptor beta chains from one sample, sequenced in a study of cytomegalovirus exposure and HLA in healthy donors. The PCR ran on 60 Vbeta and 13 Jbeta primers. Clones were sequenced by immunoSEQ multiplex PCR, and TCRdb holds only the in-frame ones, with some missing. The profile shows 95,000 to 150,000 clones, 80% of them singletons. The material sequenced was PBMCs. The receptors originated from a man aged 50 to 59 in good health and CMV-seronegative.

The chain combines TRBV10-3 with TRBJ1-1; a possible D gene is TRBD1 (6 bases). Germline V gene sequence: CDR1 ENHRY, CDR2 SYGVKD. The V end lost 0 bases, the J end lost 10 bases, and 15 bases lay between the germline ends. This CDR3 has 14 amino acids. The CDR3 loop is CAISESQGSGGAFF. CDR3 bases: TGTGCCATCAGTGAGTCGCAGGGGAGTGGTGGAGCTTTCTTT.

The CDR3 region is CASSSQLAGLANTGELFF. The CDR3 DNA is TGTGCCAGCAGTTCGCAACTAGCGGGCCTCGCGAACACCGGGGAGCTGTTTTTT. The rearrangement links TRBV28 to TRBJ2-2, with TRBD2 matching over 9 bases. Germline CDR1 reads MDHEN; CDR2 reads SYDVKM. The trim removed 4 bases at V and 0 bases at J, leaving 9 bases unmatched. The CDR3 is made up of 18 amino acids. The full variable domain, in which reference TRBV28 and TRBJ2-2 provide the parts outside the CDR3, is DVKVTQSSRYLVKRTGEKVFLECVQDMDHENMFWYRQDPGLGLRLIYFSYDVKMKEKGDIPEGYSVSREKKERFSLILESASTNQTSMYLCASSSQLAGLANTGELFFGEGSRLTVL.

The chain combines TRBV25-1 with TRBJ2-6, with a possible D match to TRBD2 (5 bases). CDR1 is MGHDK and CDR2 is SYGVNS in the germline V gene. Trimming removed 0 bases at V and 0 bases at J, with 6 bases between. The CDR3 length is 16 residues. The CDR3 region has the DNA TGTGCCAGCAGTGAATATCGGGGCTCTGGGGCCAACGTCCTGACTTTC. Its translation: CASSEYRGSGANVLTF.

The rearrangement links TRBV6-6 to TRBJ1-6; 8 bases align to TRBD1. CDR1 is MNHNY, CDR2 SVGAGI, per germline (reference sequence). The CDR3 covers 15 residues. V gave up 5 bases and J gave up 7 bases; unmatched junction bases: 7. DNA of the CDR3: TGTGCCAGCAGTAAGACAGGGGTAGGGAATTCACCCCTCCACTTT. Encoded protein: CASSKTGVGNSPLHF.

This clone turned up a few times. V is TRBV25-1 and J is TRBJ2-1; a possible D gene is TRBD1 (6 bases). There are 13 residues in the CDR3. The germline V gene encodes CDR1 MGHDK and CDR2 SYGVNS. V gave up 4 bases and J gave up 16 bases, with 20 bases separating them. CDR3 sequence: CASSVGQFQAEFF. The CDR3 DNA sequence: TGTGCCAGCAGTGTAGGACAGTTTCAAGCGGAATTCTTC.

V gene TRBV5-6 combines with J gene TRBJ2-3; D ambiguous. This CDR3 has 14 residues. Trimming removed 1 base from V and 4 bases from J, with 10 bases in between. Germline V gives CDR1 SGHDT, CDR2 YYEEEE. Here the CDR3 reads CASSLRHGSDTQYF. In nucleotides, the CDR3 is TGTGCCAGCAGCTTGCGTCATGGCTCAGATACGCAGTATTTT.

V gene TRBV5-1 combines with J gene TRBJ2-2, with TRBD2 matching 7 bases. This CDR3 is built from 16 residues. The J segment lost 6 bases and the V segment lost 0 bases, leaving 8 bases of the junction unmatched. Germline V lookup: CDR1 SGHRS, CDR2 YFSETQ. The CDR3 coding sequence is TGCGCCAGCAGCTTGGAGGGAGGGCCAACCCCCGGGGAGCTGTTTTTT. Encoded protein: CASSLEGGPTPGELFF.

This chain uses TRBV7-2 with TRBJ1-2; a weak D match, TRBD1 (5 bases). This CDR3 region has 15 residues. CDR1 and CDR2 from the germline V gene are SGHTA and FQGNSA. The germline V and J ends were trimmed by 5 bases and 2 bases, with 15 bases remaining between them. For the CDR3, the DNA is TGTGCCAGCAGCCTAATCTCCAGGGTAAACTATGGCTACACCTTC. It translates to CASSLISRVNYGYTF.

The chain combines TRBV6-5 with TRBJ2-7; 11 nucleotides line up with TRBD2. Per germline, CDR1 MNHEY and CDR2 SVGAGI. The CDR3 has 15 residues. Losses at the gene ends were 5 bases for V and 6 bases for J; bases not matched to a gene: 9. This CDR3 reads CASSTKLAGGREQYF. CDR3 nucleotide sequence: TGTGCCAGCAGTACAAAGCTAGCGGGGGGTCGCGAGCAGTACTTC.

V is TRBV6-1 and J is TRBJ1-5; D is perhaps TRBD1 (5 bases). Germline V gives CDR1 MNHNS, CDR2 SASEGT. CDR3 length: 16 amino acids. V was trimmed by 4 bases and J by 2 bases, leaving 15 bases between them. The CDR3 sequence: CASSAWTAGGNQPQHF. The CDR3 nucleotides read TGTGCCAGCAGTGCTTGGACGGCGGGGGGCAATCAGCCCCAGCATTTT.

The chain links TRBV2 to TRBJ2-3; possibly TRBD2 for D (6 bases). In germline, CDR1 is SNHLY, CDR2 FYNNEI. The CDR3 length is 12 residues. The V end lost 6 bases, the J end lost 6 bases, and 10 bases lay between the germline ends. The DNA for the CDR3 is TGTGCCAGCAGCGGGACTTGGGATACGCAGTATTTT. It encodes CASSGTWDTQYF.

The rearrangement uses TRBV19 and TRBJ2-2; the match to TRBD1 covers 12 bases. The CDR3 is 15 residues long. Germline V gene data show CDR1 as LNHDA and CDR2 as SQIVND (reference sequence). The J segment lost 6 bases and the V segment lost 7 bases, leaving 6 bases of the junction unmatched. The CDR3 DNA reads TGTGCCAGTATTACCGGGACAGGGGGCCCCGGGGAGCTGTTTTTT. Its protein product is CASITGTGGPGELFF. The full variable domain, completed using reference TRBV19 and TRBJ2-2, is DGGITQSPKYLFRKEGQNVTLSCEQNLNHDAMYWYRQDPGQGLRLIYYSQIVNDFQKGDIAEGYSVSREKKESFPLTVTSAQKNPTAFYLCASITGTGGPGELFFGEGSRLTVL.

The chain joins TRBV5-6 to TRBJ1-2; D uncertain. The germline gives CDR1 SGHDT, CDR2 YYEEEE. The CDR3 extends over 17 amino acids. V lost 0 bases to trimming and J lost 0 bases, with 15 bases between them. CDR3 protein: CASSLALEHSANYGYTF. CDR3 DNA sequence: TGTGCCAGCAGCTTGGCCCTCGAGCACTCCGCTAACTATGGCTACACCTTC.